These 10 T cell receptor beta chains came from one sample sequenced in a study of early stage breast cancer tumors. The protocol was immunoSEQ multiplex PCR, while the TCRdb copy is restricted to in-frame clones and leaves out a portion. The sample comprises some 47,000 clones, about 80% of which are singletons, and 1.4% rests with the top ten. The sequencing sample was made of blood. The receptors shown here come from a person aged 50-59 years with breast cancer.

This chain uses TRBV29-1 with TRBJ1-1, with TRBD1 as a possible D gene (5 bases). Trimming took off 5 bases at V and 0 bases at J, with 10 bases between the two ends. Looked up from germline, CDR1 is SQVTM and CDR2 is ANQGSEA. This CDR3 has 13 amino acids. CDR3 nucleotides: TGCAGCGTTACAGGTAACATGAACACTGAAGCTTTCTTT. Translation: CSVTGNMNTEAFF.

The chain is built from TRBV15 and TRBJ2-5; the D is unclear. Germline CDR1 and CDR2: LNHNV and YYDKDF (reference sequence). The ends were cut back, 0 bases at V and 1 base at J, with 6 bases in the middle. The CDR3 totals 14 residues. CDR3 amino acids: CATSRDPIQETQYF. The CDR3 coding sequence is TGTGCCACCAGCAGAGATCCGATCCAAGAGACCCAGTACTTC. The full variable domain, in which reference TRBV15 and TRBJ2-5 provide the parts outside the CDR3, is DAMVIQNPRYQVTQFGKPVTLSCSQTLNHNVMYWYQQKSSQAPKLLFHYYDKDFNNEADTPDNFQSRRPNTSFCFLDIRSPGLGDTAMYLCATSRDPIQETQYFGPGTRLLVL.

The chain employs TRBV7-8 and TRBJ1-2; 8 bases fit TRBD1. CDR3 size: 13 residues. The V gene end was trimmed by 5 bases and the J gene end by 5 bases; junction bases not matched to a gene: 4. The V gene's germline CDR1 is SGHVS and CDR2 FQNEAQ. CDR3 DNA: TGTGCCAGCAGCCCCAGGACAGGGTATGGCTACACCTTC. It is translated as CASSPRTGYGYTF.

The J gene is TRBJ2-5, the V gene TRBV5-5; D is perhaps TRBD1 (6 bases). The CDR3 covers 14 residues. CDR1 SGHKS and CDR2 YYEKEE come from the germline V gene (reference sequence). V dropped 2 bases and J dropped 2 bases, with 10 bases sitting between them. The chain's CDR3 is CASSFSTGQETQYF. The CDR3 DNA sequence: TGTGCCAGCAGCTTCTCAACAGGGCAAGAGACCCAGTACTTC. Filled out from reference TRBV5-5 and TRBJ2-5, the complete variable domain reads DAGVTQSPTHLIKTRGQQVTLRCSPISGHKSVSWYQQVLGQGPQFIFQYYEKEERGRGNFPDRFSARQFPNYSSELNVNALLLGDSALYLCASSFSTGQETQYFGPGTRLLVL.

The chain combines TRBV5-4 with TRBJ2-7; 7 bases map to TRBD1. Germline CDR1 and CDR2: SGHNT and YYREEE (reference sequence). This CDR3 region has 15 residues. V lost 4 bases and J lost 1; bases outside the gene matches: 8. The CDR3 DNA reads as TGTGCCAGCAGCACAGAACAGGGGCTATCCTACGAGCAGTACTTC. Its translation is CASSTEQGLSYEQYF. Together with reference TRBV5-4 and TRBJ2-7, the CDR3 gives the full variable domain: ETGVTQSPTHLIKTRGQQVTLRCSSQSGHNTVSWYQQALGQGPQFIFQYYREEENGRGNFPPRFSGLQFPNYSSELNVNALELDDSALYLCASSTEQGLSYEQYFGPGTRLTVT.

V usage is TRBV6-5 and J usage is TRBJ2-7, with 7 bases aligning to TRBD1. The germline CDR1 and CDR2 sequences are MNHEY and SVGAGI. V lost 6 bases, J lost 3 bases, and 8 bases stayed unmatched. The length of the CDR3 is 14 residues. CDR3 protein: CASSPRQGSYEQYF. The CDR3 bases are TGTGCCAGCAGCCCCAGACAGGGTAGCTACGAGCAGTACTTC.

This clone was seen a single time. V and J are TRBV5-1 and TRBJ2-3; TRBD2 matches 10 bases. J gave up 3 bases and V 4 bases, and 5 bases lay outside the gene matches. The CDR3 loop spans 15 amino acids. The germline V gene encodes CDR1 SGHRS and CDR2 YFSETQ. The CDR3 sequence is CASSLGLASTDTQYF. The CDR3 DNA follows: TGCGCCAGCAGCCTGGGACTAGCGAGTACAGATACGCAGTATTTT.

The chain carries TRBV18 and TRBJ1-2, with 9 bases aligning to TRBD1. Trimming took 3 bases from V and 4 from J; bases not matched to a gene: 6. Looked up from germline, CDR1 is KGHSH and CDR2 is LQKENI. The CDR3 length is 15 residues. CDR3 sequence (DNA): TGTGCCAGCTCACCCCTAGGACAGGGGAGCTATGGCTACACCTTC. Translating gives CASSPLGQGSYGYTF.

This chain connects TRBV9 to TRBJ1-1; TRBD1 matches at 7 bases. After removal of 3 bases from V and 2 bases from J, the junction contained 7 bases not matched to a gene. Germline V gene sequence: CDR1 SGDLS, CDR2 YYNGEE. The CDR3 contains 15 residues. The CDR3 region has the DNA TGTGCCAGCAGCGCCACCGGGACAGAAAACACTGAAGCTTTCTTT. Amino acid sequence: CASSATGTENTEAFF.

The V call is TRBV6-5, the J call TRBJ1-5; D unclear. Trimming shortened V by 0 bases and J by 5 bases, and 8 bases separated the two germline ends. Germline V CDR1 and CDR2: MNHEY, SVGAGI. The CDR3 totals 14 residues. This CDR3 is CASSYSPGDQPQHF. The CDR3 region has the DNA TGTGCCAGCAGTTACTCGCCCGGGGATCAGCCCCAGCATTTT.